This TCR beta chain is drawn from a study of cytomegalovirus exposure and HLA in healthy donors. Whole-study results and caveats: Serostatus for CMV was the only available immune exposure information. As was reported, the classifier diagnosed cytomegalovirus status with high specificity and sensitivity.

At the time of sampling, donors were nominally healthy, though unrecorded immune exposures were likely. With 60 Vbeta and 13 Jbeta primers, the PCR was carried out. Under the authors' procedure: Unique TCR beta chains totaled roughly 80 million in a later count, with approximately 11 million of them shared. The repertoire was sequenced with immunoSEQ multiplex PCR; TCRdb's copy has only in-frame clones and lacks some. For V, J and clone size, that table is used; D and trimming come from the DNA. The sample shows 90,000 to 130,000 clones, approximately 81% of them seen only once. The table lists this clone with a few counts. Its antigen is undetermined. The CDR3 runs to 13 residues. Looked up from germline, CDR1 is SGHNT and CDR2 is YYREEE (reference sequence). Trimming stripped 5 bases from V and 0 bases from J, with 7 bases between.

This chain links TRBV5-4 with TRBJ2-3; D ambiguous. The sequenced material came from PBMCs. This TCR derives from a woman aged 18-29 years in good health and CMV-seropositive. CDR3 coding DNA: TGTGCCAGCAGACAGTCTAGCACAGATACGCAGTATTTT. This gives the protein CASRQSSTDTQYF. Full variable domain (remainder filled in from reference TRBV5-4 and TRBJ2-3): ETGVTQSPTHLIKTRGQQVTLRCSSQSGHNTVSWYQQALGQGPQFIFQYYREEENGRGNFPPRFSGLQFPNYSSELNVNALELDDSALYLCASRQSSTDTQYFGPGTRLTVL.